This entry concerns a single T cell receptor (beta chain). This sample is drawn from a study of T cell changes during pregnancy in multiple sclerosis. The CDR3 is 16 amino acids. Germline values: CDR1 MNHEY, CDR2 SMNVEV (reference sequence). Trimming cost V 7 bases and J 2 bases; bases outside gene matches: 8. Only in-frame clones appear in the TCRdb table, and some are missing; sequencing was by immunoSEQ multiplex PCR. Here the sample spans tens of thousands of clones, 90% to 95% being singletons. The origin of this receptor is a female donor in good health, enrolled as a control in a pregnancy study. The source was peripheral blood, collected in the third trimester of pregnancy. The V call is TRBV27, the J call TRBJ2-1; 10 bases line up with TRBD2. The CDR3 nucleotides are TGTGCCAGCATCTCAGCGGGAGGGTCCCCCTACAATGAGCAGTTCTTC. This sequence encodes CASISAGGSPYNEQFF.